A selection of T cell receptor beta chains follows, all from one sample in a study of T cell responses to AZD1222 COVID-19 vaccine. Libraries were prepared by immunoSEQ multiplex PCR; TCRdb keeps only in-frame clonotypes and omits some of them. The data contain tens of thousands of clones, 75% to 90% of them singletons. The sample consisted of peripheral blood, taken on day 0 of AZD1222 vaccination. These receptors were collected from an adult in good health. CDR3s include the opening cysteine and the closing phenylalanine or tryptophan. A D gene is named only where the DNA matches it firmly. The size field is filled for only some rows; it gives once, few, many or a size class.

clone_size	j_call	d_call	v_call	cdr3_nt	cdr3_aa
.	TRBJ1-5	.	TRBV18	TGTGCCAGCTCGCTCCGGGACATCTTCAATCAGCCCCAGCATTTT	CASSLRDIFNQPQHF
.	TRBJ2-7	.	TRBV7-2	TGTGCCAGCAGCTTAGTTCGAGGGACCTCTCACGAGCAGTACTTC	CASSLVRGTSHEQYF
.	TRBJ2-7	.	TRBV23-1	TGCGCCAGCAGTCAATCGGACGCAGGGGACTACGAGCAGTACTTC	CASSQSDAGDYEQYF
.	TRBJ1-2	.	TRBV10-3	TGTGCCATCCACGGGTCCCCGCCGAACTATGGCTACACCTTC	CAIHGSPPNYGYTF
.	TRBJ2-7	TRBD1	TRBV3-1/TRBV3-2	TGTGCCAGCAGCCCCCCTTTGGGGACAGGGGGCTTCTACGAGCAGTACTTC	CASSPPLGTGGFYEQYF
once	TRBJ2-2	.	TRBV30	TGTGCCTGGAGTGTACTTGCGGCCGGGGAGCTGTTTTTT	CAWSVLAAGELFF
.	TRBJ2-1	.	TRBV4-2	TGTGCCAGCACCCCGAGGGGGACTACAGACAATGAGCAGTTCTTC	CASTPRGTTDNEQFF
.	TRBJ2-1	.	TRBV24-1	TGTGCCACCAGTGATTTGGGGGGGACCTCCTCCTACAATGAGCAGTTCTTC	CATSDLGGTSSYNEQFF
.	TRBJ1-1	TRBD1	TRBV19	TGTGCCAGTCAACAGACGACAGGGCTGGATTTCAACACTGAAGCTTTCTTT	CASQQTTGLDFNTEAFF
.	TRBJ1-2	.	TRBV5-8	TGTGCCAGCAGCAAGGGATTTGTGGTTGGCTACACCTTC	CASSKGFVVGYTF
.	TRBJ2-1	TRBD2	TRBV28	TGTGCCACCCCCGGGGGGGGGTCCTACAATGAGCAGTTCTTC	CATPGGGSYNEQFF
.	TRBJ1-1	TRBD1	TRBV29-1	TGCAGCGTTTACAGGGGTAGGGCTTTCTTT	CSVYRGRAFF
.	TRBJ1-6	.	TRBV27	TGTGCCAGGGGCGGGCGGCGTTATCATAATTCACCCCTCCACTTT	CARGGRRYHNSPLHF
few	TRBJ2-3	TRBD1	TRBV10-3	TGTGCCATCGGCGCCGGGACAGGTTGGTCAGATACGCAGTATTTT	CAIGAGTGWSDTQYF
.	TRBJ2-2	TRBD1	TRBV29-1	TGCAGCGTTCTCGGACAGGGAGGATTAAACACCGGGGAGCTGTTTTTT	CSVLGQGGLNTGELFF
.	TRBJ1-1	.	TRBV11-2	TGTGCCAGCAGCCCCCACACTGAAGCTTTCTTT	CASSPHTEAFF
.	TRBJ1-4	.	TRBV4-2	TGTGCCAGCAGCCAATCCACCGGGACGCTTGCAACTAATGAAAAACTGTTTTTT	CASSQSTGTLATNEKLFF
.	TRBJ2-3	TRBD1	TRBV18	TGTGCCAGCTCACCACCGACAGGGACGTTCACAGATACGCAGTATTTT	CASSPPTGTFTDTQYF
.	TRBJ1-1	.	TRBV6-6	TGTGCCAGCAGTCGAAGTGATCGGAGGAACGGAGGTGAAGCTTTCTTT	CASSRSDRRNGGEAFF
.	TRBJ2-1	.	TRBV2	TGTGCCAGCAGTTTGCTCCTTAATGAGCAGTTCTTC	CASSLLLNEQFF
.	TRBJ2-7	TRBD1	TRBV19	TGTGCCAGTAGTACGACAGGGGGTCGGGGCGAGCAGTACTTC	CASSTTGGRGEQYF
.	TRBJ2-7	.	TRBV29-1	TGCAGCGTTGAAGAGGGGTCCGACGAGCAGTACTTC	CSVEEGSDEQYF
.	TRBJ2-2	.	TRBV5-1	TGCGCCAGCAGCAACCCCACCGGGGAGCTGTTTTTT	CASSNPTGELFF
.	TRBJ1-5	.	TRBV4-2	TGTGCCAGCAGCCATACCGAGACAGGCCCACTGAACAATCAGCCCCAGCATTTT	CASSHTETGPLNNQPQHF
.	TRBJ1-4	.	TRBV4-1	TGCGCCAGCAGCCAAGTTAGGATTGAAAAACTGTTTTTT	CASSQVRIEKLFF
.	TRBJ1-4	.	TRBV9	TGTGCCAGCAGCGTAGGAGACACCCCAACTAATGAAAAACTGTTTTTT	CASSVGDTPTNEKLFF
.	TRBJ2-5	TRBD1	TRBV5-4	TGTGCCAGCAGCCGAGACAGGGGGTTTCAAGAGACCCAGTACTTC	CASSRDRGFQETQYF
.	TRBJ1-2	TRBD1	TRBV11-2	TGTGCCAGCAGCTTGGACAGGTTAAACTATGGCTACACCTTC	CASSLDRLNYGYTF
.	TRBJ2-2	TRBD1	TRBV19	TGTGCCAGTCGGACAGGCCCGAACACCGGGGAGCTGTTTTTT	CASRTGPNTGELFF
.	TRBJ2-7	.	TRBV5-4	TGTGCCAGCAGCCCGGGACACGGAAGCTACGAGCAGTACTTC	CASSPGHGSYEQYF
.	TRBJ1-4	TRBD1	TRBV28	TGTGCCAGCAGTCTTAACAGGGGGCTATATGAAAAACTGTTTTTT	CASSLNRGLYEKLFF
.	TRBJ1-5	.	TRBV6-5	TGTGCCAGCAGCCAGGGCTGGGAACAGCCCCAGCATTTT	CASSQGWEQPQHF
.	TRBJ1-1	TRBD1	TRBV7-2	TGTGCCAGCAGCCCATACGACAGGGGGAATGCTGAAGCTTTCTTT	CASSPYDRGNAEAFF
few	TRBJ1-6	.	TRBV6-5	TGTGCCAGCAGTTTTGGACGGTGGAATTCACCCCTCCACTTT	CASSFGRWNSPLHF
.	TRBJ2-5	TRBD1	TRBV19	TGTGCCAGTAGAGGTAGGGGGCTGGGTGAAGAGACCCAGTACTTC	CASRGRGLGEETQYF
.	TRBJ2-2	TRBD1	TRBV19	TGTGCCAGTAGCGGGGGGACAGGGGTTGGCACCGGGGAGCTGTTTTTT	CASSGGTGVGTGELFF
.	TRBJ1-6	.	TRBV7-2	TGTGCCAGCAGCTTATTAATTTCTACCGGGTCCTCACCCCTCCACTTT	CASSLLISTGSSPLHF
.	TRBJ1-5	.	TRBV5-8	TGTGCCAGCAGCTTCTTCAGGGTCGATCAGCCCCAGCATTTT	CASSFFRVDQPQHF
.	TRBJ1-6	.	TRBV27	TGTGCCAGCAGTTTATCGATGACAGCCGGTAATTCACCCCTCCACTTT	CASSLSMTAGNSPLHF
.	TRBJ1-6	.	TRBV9	TGTGCCAGCAGCGCCTACTATAATTCACCCCTCCACTTT	CASSAYYNSPLHF
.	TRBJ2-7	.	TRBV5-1	TGCGCCAGCAGCTTGGGGCTCGGACTGGACTACGAGCAGTACTTC	CASSLGLGLDYEQYF
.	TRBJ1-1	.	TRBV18	TGTGCCAGCTCACCACCCCGGGATAATGCTTTCTTT	CASSPPRDNAFF
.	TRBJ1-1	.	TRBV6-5	TGTGCCAGCAGTTACTCACCCGGGACCCTGAACACTGAAGCTTTCTTT	CASSYSPGTLNTEAFF
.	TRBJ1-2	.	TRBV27	TGTGCCAGCAGTTTGAGAGTTCCTAACTATGGCTACACCTTC	CASSLRVPNYGYTF
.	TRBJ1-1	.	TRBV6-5	TGTGCCAGCAGCTCCCCCCGAGGGGGGATTGAAGCTTTCTTT	CASSSPRGGIEAFF
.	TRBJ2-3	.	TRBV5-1	TGCGCCAGCAGCTTTGAGGGGGTTTCCACAGATACGCAGTATTTT	CASSFEGVSTDTQYF
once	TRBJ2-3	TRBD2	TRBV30	TGTGCCTGGACTCTAGCTAGCGGCACCACAGATACGCAGTATTTT	CAWTLASGTTDTQYF
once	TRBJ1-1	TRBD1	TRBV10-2	TGCGCCAGCAGTGACCCACGACAGGGGGCTGTACACATGAACACTGAAGCTTTCTTT	CASSDPRQGAVHMNTEAFF
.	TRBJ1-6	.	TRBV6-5	TGTGCCAGCACCACAGACGGAAGGGATTCACCCCTCCACTTT	CASTTDGRDSPLHF
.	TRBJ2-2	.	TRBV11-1	TGTGCCAGCAGCTTAGTACGGACGGGAGAGCTGTTTTTT	CASSLVRTGELFF
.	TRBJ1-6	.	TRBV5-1	TGCGCCAGCAGCCCCGATAGGGACATGTTAGGTTCACCCCTCCACTTT	CASSPDRDMLGSPLHF
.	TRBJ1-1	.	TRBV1	TGCACCAGCAGCCAAGAAGGGGACGGCAGATTGAACACTGAAGCTTTCTTT	CTSSQEGDGRLNTEAFF
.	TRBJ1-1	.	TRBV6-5	TGTGCCACAAGGCCGGGACCTCACACTGAAGCTTTCTTT	CATRPGPHTEAFF
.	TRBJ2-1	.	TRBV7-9	TGTGCCAGCAGCTTGGGGGCCCACAATGAGCAGTTCTTC	CASSLGAHNEQFF
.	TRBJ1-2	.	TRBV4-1	TGCGCCAGCAGCCAATGGGGACCCGCTGAAATACTCAACTATGGCTACACCTTC	CASSQWGPAEILNYGYTF